The 29 T cell receptor beta chains listed next were all sequenced from one sample in a study of graft-versus-host responses after intestinal transplantation. These receptors' antigens are unknown. TCRdb keeps only in-frame clones here, not all; method: immunoSEQ multiplex PCR. Found here are about 94,000 clones, over 75% of them singletons; the top ten hold approximately 0.48%. Sequenced here: unstimulated CD8+ T cells sorted from spleen or lymph node cells, sampled before intestinal transplant. The receptors shown here come from a human donor who received an intestinal transplant.

V usage is TRBV28 and J usage is TRBJ1-5; D is ambiguous. V gave up 3 bases and J gave up 5 bases, with 14 bases separating them. This CDR3 has 15 amino acids. Germline V CDR1 and CDR2: MDHEN, SYDVKM. CDR3 DNA: TGTGCCAGCAGTTTTAACCCCGGAGGCGATCAGCCCCAGCATTTT. Translated, it gives CASSFNPGGDQPQHF.

This clone appeared once. The chain links TRBV4-1 to TRBJ2-5; D might be TRBD1 (5 bases). The germline V and J ends were trimmed by 0 bases and 5 bases, with 13 bases remaining between them. Germline CDR1 and CDR2: MGHRA and YSYEKL. This CDR3 is 15 amino acids long. CDR3 DNA: TGCGCCAGCAGCCAAGATCCTAGGGGCGGCGAGACCCAGTACTTC. Amino acid sequence: CASSQDPRGGETQYF.

The J gene is TRBJ2-7, the V gene TRBV2; D is perhaps TRBD2 (6 bases). The CDR3 contains 15 residues. Germline-derived CDR1 and CDR2 are SNHLY and FYNNEI. V shed 4 bases and J shed 0 bases, with 13 bases lying between them. This CDR3 reads CASSAWRGDSYEQYF. The CDR3 nucleotides read TGTGCCAGCAGTGCTTGGCGGGGAGACTCCTACGAGCAGTACTTC.

The chain links TRBV27 to TRBJ2-1, with D possibly being TRBD1 (6 bases). Trimming took 0 bases from V and 0 from J, leaving 24 bases between them. This CDR3 is 21 amino acids long. Germline V lookup: CDR1 MNHEY, CDR2 SMNVEV (reference sequence). DNA of the CDR3: TGTGCCAGCAGTTTATCTGGGGGCGGCTACAGTGGGGTCAGCTCCTACAATGAGCAGTTCTTC. It specifies CASSLSGGGYSGVSSYNEQFF.

The gene calls are TRBV27 and TRBJ2-3, with 8 bases lining up with TRBD2. CDR3 length: 16 residues. Unmatched junction bases numbered 9, after V lost 3 bases and J lost 4 bases. Germline V CDR1 and CDR2: MNHEY, SMNVEV (reference sequence). The CDR3 reads CASSLLASGSPDTQYF. CDR3 bases: TGTGCCAGCAGTTTGTTGGCTAGCGGGTCTCCAGATACGCAGTATTTT.

The chain employs TRBV28 and TRBJ2-1, with TRBD2 matching over 7 bases. This CDR3 region has 16 residues. Germline V gene lookup returns CDR1 MDHEN and CDR2 SYDVKM. Trimming at V came to 6 bases and at J to 6 bases, leaving 14 bases not matched to a gene. In DNA, the CDR3 is TGTGCCAGCAGCCATAACGGCGGGAGCGGCTTCAATGAGCAGTTCTTC. Its translation is CASSHNGGSGFNEQFF.

The chain carries TRBV6-1 and TRBJ2-7; TRBD1 aligns across 7 bases. The CDR3 totals 15 residues. Germline V gene sequence: CDR1 MNHNS, CDR2 SASEGT. The V gene end was trimmed by 6 bases and the J gene end by 2 bases; junction bases not matched to a gene: 10. CDR3: CASSPDREYPYEQYF. In DNA form, the CDR3 reads TGTGCCAGCAGCCCCGACAGGGAGTATCCCTACGAGCAGTACTTC.

CDR3: CASSTRGLAGQETQYF. CDR3 bases: TGTGCCAGCAGCACAAGAGGACTAGCGGGTCAAGAGACCCAGTACTTC. The rearrangement uses TRBV5-6 and TRBJ2-5; 11 positions agree with TRBD2. The trim removed 4 bases at V and 2 bases at J, leaving 7 bases unmatched. Germline CDR1 SGHDT, CDR2 YYEEEE. The CDR3 covers 16 residues.

The table lists this clone with a count of one. The chain is built from TRBV6-1 and TRBJ2-7, with a possible D match to TRBD2 (5 bases). Trimming shortened V by 6 bases and J by 3 bases, and 6 bases separated the two germline ends. The germline V gene has CDR1 MNHNS and CDR2 SASEGT. The CDR3 has 11 amino acids. The CDR3 loop is CASRDFYEQYF. The CDR3 bases are TGTGCCAGCAGGGACTTCTACGAGCAGTACTTC.

By proportion, this clone is medium-sized (0.01 to 0.1%). The chain links TRBV9 to TRBJ1-1, with D possibly being TRBD1 (6 bases). The CDR3 runs to 13 residues. Trimming stripped 0 bases from V and 7 bases from J, with 10 bases between. The germline V gene encodes CDR1 SGDLS and CDR2 YYNGEE. This CDR3 reads CASSVGGQHEAFF. The CDR3 nucleotides read TGTGCCAGCAGCGTAGGTGGACAGCATGAAGCTTTCTTT.

This CDR3 is CASSFSRGPADTQYF. The CDR3 region has the DNA TGTGCCAGCAGTTTCTCGAGAGGGCCAGCAGATACGCAGTATTTT. The J gene is TRBJ2-3, the V gene TRBV28; tentative D call: TRBD2 (5 bases). The CDR3 consists of 15 residues. The germline V gene has CDR1 MDHEN and CDR2 SYDVKM. Trimming cost V 3 bases and J 4 bases, with 14 bases left between them.

The chain combines TRBV29-1 with TRBJ2-1, with TRBD1 matching 7 bases. The CDR3 has 16 amino acids. The V gene end was trimmed by 4 bases and the J gene end by 0 bases; junction bases not matched to a gene: 9. Germline V gene lookup returns CDR1 SQVTM and CDR2 ANQGSEA. Written as DNA, the CDR3 is TGCAGCGTTGGGGAAACAGGGGCAGTCTCCTACAATGAGCAGTTCTTC. It codes for CSVGETGAVSYNEQFF.

A single count supports this clone. This chain joins TRBV4-1 and TRBJ2-3; 11 bases line up with TRBD2. Germline assignment: CDR1 MGHRA and CDR2 YSYEKL. There are 17 residues in the CDR3. The V and J ends lost 5 bases and 1 base, in that order; junction bases with no gene match: 8. The CDR3 is CASSGHPLAGGTDTQYF. CDR3 nucleotides: TGCGCCAGCAGCGGACACCCACTAGCGGGGGGCACAGATACGCAGTATTTT.

The chain combines TRBV10-2 with TRBJ1-1; no clear D gene. Trimming took 0 bases from V and 1 from J, leaving 9 bases between them. This CDR3 contains 15 residues. Looked up from germline, CDR1 is WSHSY and CDR2 is SAAADI. CDR3 loop: CASSESGGTNTEAFF. CDR3 in DNA: TGCGCCAGCAGTGAGTCAGGAGGAACGAACACTGAAGCTTTCTTT.

V is TRBV28 and J is TRBJ2-7; the match to TRBD2 covers 13 bases. This CDR3 is 16 amino acids long. In germline, CDR1 is MDHEN, CDR2 SYDVKM. The junction had 5 bases not matched to a gene; V was cut back by 2 bases and J by 4 bases. CDR3 in amino acids: CASSLGLAGVEYEQYF. CDR3 coding DNA: TGTGCCAGCAGTTTAGGACTAGCGGGAGTTGAGTACGAGCAGTACTTC.

The V gene is TRBV10-3, the J gene TRBJ1-1, with no clear D. Per the germline V gene, CDR1 is ENHRY and CDR2 is SYGVKD. The germline V and J ends were trimmed by 3 bases and 3 bases, with 8 bases remaining between them. The CDR3 runs 13 residues. The CDR3 spells CAISDVSYTEAFF. CDR3 sequence (DNA): TGTGCCATCAGTGATGTTAGCTACACTGAAGCTTTCTTT.

The chain uses TRBV2 and TRBJ1-5; TRBD1 is a possible D gene (5 bases). Trimming removed 6 bases at V and 0 bases at J, with 9 bases between. Germline V CDR1 and CDR2: SNHLY, FYNNEI. CDR3 length equals 14 residues. DNA of the CDR3: TGTGCCAGCAGCGGACACCCTAGCAATCAGCCCCAGCATTTT. As protein: CASSGHPSNQPQHF.

The chain recombines TRBV2 with TRBJ1-2; 7 positions agree with TRBD1. The germline gives CDR1 SNHLY, CDR2 FYNNEI. The junction had 6 bases not matched to a gene; V was cut back by 0 bases and J by 8 bases. This CDR3 region has 14 residues. This chain's CDR3 is CASSEAVTGKGYTF. DNA of the CDR3: TGTGCCAGCAGTGAAGCGGTGACAGGGAAAGGCTACACCTTC. The variable domain in full, completed from reference TRBV2 and TRBJ1-2, reads EPEVTQTPSHQVTQMGQEVILRCVPISNHLYFYWYRQILGQKVEFLVSFYNNEISEKSEIFDDQFSVERPDGSNFTLKIRSTKLEDSAMYFCASSEAVTGKGYTFGSGTRLTVV.

This clone has only one observation. The chain employs TRBV29-1 and TRBJ2-7; perhaps TRBD2 as D (6 bases). Trimming pared 6 bases from V and 0 bases from J, leaving 12 bases between. This CDR3 comprises 13 residues. CDR1 is SQVTM and CDR2 is ANQGSEA in the germline V gene. The CDR3 sequence: CSVGLTSSYEQYF. In DNA form, the CDR3 reads TGCAGCGTCGGACTGACTAGCTCCTACGAGCAGTACTTC.

This chain connects TRBV6-5 to TRBJ2-7, with a tentative D call TRBD1 (6 bases). CDR3 length: 14 residues. Germline loops: CDR1 MNHEY, CDR2 SVGAGI. Trimming cost V 2 bases and J 3 bases, with 11 bases left between them. The CDR3 region is CASSYQQGGYEQYF. The DNA for the CDR3 is TGTGCCAGCAGTTACCAACAGGGCGGCTACGAGCAGTACTTC.

The chain recombines TRBV10-1 with TRBJ2-7; 11 bases are a match to TRBD1. The CDR3 runs to 18 residues. The J segment lost 0 bases and the V segment lost 4 bases, leaving 11 bases of the junction unmatched. The germline V gene encodes CDR1 WNHNN and CDR2 SYGVQD (reference sequence). This CDR3 reads CASSGGPRDRGVSYEQYF. The CDR3 DNA reads TGCGCCAGCAGTGGAGGCCCCCGGGACAGGGGGGTCTCCTACGAGCAGTACTTC.

The chain uses TRBV10-2 and TRBJ1-1, with a tentative D call TRBD1 (5 bases). The CDR3 covers 13 residues. Trimming took off 7 bases at V and 4 bases at J, with 13 bases between the two ends. The V gene's germline CDR1 is WSHSY and CDR2 SAAADI. The CDR3 sequence is CASTSYGGTEAFF. CDR3 sequence (DNA): TGCGCCAGCACCTCATACGGGGGCACTGAAGCTTTCTTT.

V is TRBV11-2 and J is TRBJ2-7, with a tentative D call TRBD2 (6 bases). Trimming cost V 5 bases and J 3 bases, with 8 bases left between them. This CDR3 has 12 residues. Germline V gene data show CDR1 as SGHAT and CDR2 as FQNNGV. Written as DNA, the CDR3 is TGTGCCAGCAGCGGGGGGTACTACGAGCAGTACTTC. This sequence encodes CASSGGYYEQYF.

This clone was found once. The chain combines TRBV9 with TRBJ1-1; tentative D call: TRBD1 (6 bases). The CDR3 sequence is 14 residues long. Trimming left V 3 bases short and J 7 bases short, with 16 bases between. The germline V gene has CDR1 SGDLS and CDR2 YYNGEE. Here the CDR3 reads CASSARPGQDEAFF. CDR3 bases: TGTGCCAGCAGCGCCCGCCCGGGACAAGATGAAGCTTTCTTT.

This sequence joins TRBV19 and TRBJ2-2; the D is unclear. Germline loops: CDR1 LNHDA, CDR2 SQIVND (reference sequence). V lost 1 base, J lost 1 base, and 4 bases lay in between. The CDR3 spans 14 residues. CDR3: CASSIGGNTGELFF. In nucleotides, the CDR3 is TGTGCCAGTAGTATAGGAGGGAACACCGGGGAGCTGTTTTTT.

A single count supports this clone. The V call is TRBV21-1, the J call TRBJ1-1; the tabulated D call, TRBD1, remains unverified against the DNA. TRBV21-1 is deemed a pseudogene. There are 16 residues in the CDR3. CDR3 in DNA: TGTGCCAGCAGCTCCCGGACAGGGGTCTTGAACACTGAAGCTTTCTTT. Protein product: CASSSRTGVLNTEAFF.

This clone was seen only once. The rearrangement joins TRBV29-1 to TRBJ2-5, with 12 bases identical to TRBD1. The end of the DNA aligns better with TRBJ2-7, so the J call may be wrong. Germline V gives CDR1 SQVTM, CDR2 ANQGSEA. The CDR3 loop spans 15 amino acids. CDR3 nucleotide sequence: TGCAGCGTCTCGGGGGACAGGGGGCGCGGGGACGAGCAGTACTTC. Translating gives CSVSGDRGRGDEQYF.

The rearrangement joins TRBV4-1 to TRBJ2-3; D not certain. From germline, CDR1 is MGHRA and CDR2 YSYEKL. This CDR3 region has 13 residues. The V end was cut by 7 bases, the J end by 2 bases, with 10 bases between. CDR3 amino acids: CASKAPTTDTQYF. CDR3 nucleotides: TGCGCCAGCAAAGCTCCAACCACAGATACGCAGTATTTT.

The J gene is TRBJ1-2, the V gene TRBV7-9; TRBD1 matches 9 bases. V shed 5 bases and J 6 bases; nucleotides not matched to a gene: 7. The CDR3 covers 14 residues. Germline CDR1 is SEHNR and CDR2 is FQNEAQ (reference sequence). The CDR3 reads CASSPTGGANGYTF. The CDR3 coding sequence is TGTGCCAGCAGCCCCACAGGGGGCGCGAATGGCTACACCTTC.